These T cell receptor beta chains were read from a single sample in a study of control samples from healthy donors and cancer patients. The repertoire was sequenced with immunoSEQ multiplex PCR; TCRdb's copy has only in-frame clones and lacks some. The data hold 90,000 or so clones, with about nine tenths observed a single time. Specimen: blood. The receptors were gathered from a woman in her seventies in good health. Both conserved end residues are part of each CDR3. The D gene is left open where the match is weak. Expanded clones are given a class, and other clones once, few, many or no size at all.

clone_size d_call j_call v_call cdr3_nt cdr3_aa
NA TRBD2 TRBJ2-7 TRBV2 TGTGCCAGCAATAGCGGGGCGGCCTACGAGCAGTACTTC CASNSGAAYEQYF
NA TRBD1 TRBJ2-3 TRBV3-1/TRBV3-2 TGTGCCAGCAGCCTCCGGACAGGAGCCACAGATACGCAGTATTTT CASSLRTGATDTQYF
NA NA TRBJ1-2 TRBV2 TGTGCCAGCAGCCCCACGGACACCTCCTATGGCTACACCTTC CASSPTDTSYGYTF
NA NA TRBJ2-7 TRBV29-1 TGCAGCGTTGAGTGGAGCTACGAGCAGTACTTC CSVEWSYEQYF
NA TRBD1 TRBJ2-3 TRBV5-1 TGCGCCAGCAGCTTGGCGACAGGGTTTGCAGATACGCAGTATTTT CASSLATGFADTQYF
once NA TRBJ2-1 TRBV11-2 TGTGCCAGCAGCTCCTCCCCGGGGAATGAGCAGTTCTTC CASSSSPGNEQFF
NA NA TRBJ1-3 TRBV7-9 TGTGCCAGCAGCCCTTCTGGAAACACCATATATTTT CASSPSGNTIYF
NA NA TRBJ2-6 TRBV19 TGTGCCAGTAGTGCCACAGGGTCGACCTCTGGGGCCAACGTCCTGACTTTC CASSATGSTSGANVLTF
NA NA TRBJ2-7 TRBV2 TGTGCCAGCATCGACACCACCTACGAGCAGTACTTC CASIDTTYEQYF
NA TRBD2 TRBJ2-1 TRBV4-3 TGCGCCAGCAGCCAAGATTTGGGCGGGAGCTCCTACAATGAGCAGTTCTTC CASSQDLGGSSYNEQFF
NA NA TRBJ1-1 TRBV30 TGTGCCTGGAAGGGGGGGGGCACTGAAGCTTTCTTT CAWKGGGTEAFF
NA NA TRBJ2-2 TRBV4-1 TGCGCCAGCAGCCAAGATTTGACGGCCGGGGAGCTGTTTTTT CASSQDLTAGELFF
NA NA TRBJ2-5 TRBV7-9 TGTGCCAGCAGCCGGACTGTCCAAGAGACCCAGTACTTC CASSRTVQETQYF
once NA TRBJ1-2 TRBV28 TGTGCCAGCACGGACAGAGCTTATGGCTACACCTTC CASTDRAYGYTF
NA NA TRBJ1-2 TRBV6-5 TGTGCCAGCAGGGAGGGTGGAGGTGGGGGCTACACCTTC CASREGGGGGYTF
NA NA TRBJ2-7 TRBV5-1 TGCGCCAGCAGCTTGGGCGGCCTAGAGGAGCAGTACTTC CASSLGGLEEQYF
NA NA TRBJ1-5 TRBV5-8 TGTGCCAGCGCGGGCCGGACTAGCAATCAGCCCCAGCATTTT CASAGRTSNQPQHF
NA NA TRBJ1-1 TRBV1 TGCACCAGCAGCCAAGAAGAGGGGATGAACACTGAAGCTTTCTTT CTSSQEEGMNTEAFF
NA NA TRBJ2-4 TRBV5-1 TGCGCCAGCATACGGGGGCAGGCCGCCAAAAACATTCAGTACTTC CASIRGQAAKNIQYF
NA TRBD2 TRBJ2-4 TRBV2 TGTGCCAGCAGTGCGGTAGCGGGGGGGCTTGCCAAAAACATTCAGTACTTC CASSAVAGGLAKNIQYF
few NA TRBJ1-6 TRBV6-5 TGTGCCAGCACAGGGTTTTATTCACCCCTCCACTTT CASTGFYSPLHF
NA TRBD1 TRBJ2-1 TRBV7-2 TGTGCCAGCAGCTTCGACGGACAGGGTTCCTACAATGAGCAGTTCTTC CASSFDGQGSYNEQFF